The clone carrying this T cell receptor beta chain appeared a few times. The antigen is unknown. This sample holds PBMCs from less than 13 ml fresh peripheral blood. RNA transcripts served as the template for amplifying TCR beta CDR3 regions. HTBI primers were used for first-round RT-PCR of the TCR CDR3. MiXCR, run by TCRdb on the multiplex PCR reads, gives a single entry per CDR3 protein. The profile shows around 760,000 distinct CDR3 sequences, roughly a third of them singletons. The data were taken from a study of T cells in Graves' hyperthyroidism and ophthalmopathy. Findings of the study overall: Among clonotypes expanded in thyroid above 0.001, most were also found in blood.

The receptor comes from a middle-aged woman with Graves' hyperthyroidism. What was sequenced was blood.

CDR3 DNA sequence: TGTGCCAGTAGTATACGCGCAGGGAAGTTTGATTTAGGGGAGACCCAGTACTTC. This translates into CASSIRAGKFDLGETQYF. The chain combines TRBV19 with TRBJ2-5, with D maybe TRBD1 (5 bases). The V end was cut by 2 bases, the J end by 5 bases, with 24 bases between. Germline V gene sequence: CDR1 LNHDA, CDR2 SQIVND (reference sequence). The CDR3 contains 18 residues.